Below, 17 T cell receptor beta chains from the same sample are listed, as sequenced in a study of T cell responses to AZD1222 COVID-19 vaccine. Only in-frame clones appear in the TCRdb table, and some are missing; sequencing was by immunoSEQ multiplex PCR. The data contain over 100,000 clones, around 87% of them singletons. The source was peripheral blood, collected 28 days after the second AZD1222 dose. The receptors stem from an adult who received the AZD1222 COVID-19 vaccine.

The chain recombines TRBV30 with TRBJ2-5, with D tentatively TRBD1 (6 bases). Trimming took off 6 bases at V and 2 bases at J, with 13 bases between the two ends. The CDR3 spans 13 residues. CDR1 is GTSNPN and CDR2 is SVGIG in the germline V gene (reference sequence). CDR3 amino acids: CACVTGRQETQYF. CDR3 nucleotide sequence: TGTGCCTGCGTGACAGGTAGACAAGAGACCCAGTACTTC.

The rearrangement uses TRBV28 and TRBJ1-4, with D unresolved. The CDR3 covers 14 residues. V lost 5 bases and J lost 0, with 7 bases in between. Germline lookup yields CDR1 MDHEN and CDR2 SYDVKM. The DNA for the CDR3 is TGTGCCAGCAGTGTTATTGCAACTAATGAAAAACTGTTTTTT. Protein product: CASSVIATNEKLFF.

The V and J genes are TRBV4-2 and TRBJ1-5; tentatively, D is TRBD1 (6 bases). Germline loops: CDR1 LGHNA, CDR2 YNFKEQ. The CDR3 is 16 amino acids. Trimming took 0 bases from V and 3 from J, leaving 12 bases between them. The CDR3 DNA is TGTGCCAGCAGCCAAGATGTCGGACAGAACAATCAGCCCCAGCATTTT. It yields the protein CASSQDVGQNNQPQHF.

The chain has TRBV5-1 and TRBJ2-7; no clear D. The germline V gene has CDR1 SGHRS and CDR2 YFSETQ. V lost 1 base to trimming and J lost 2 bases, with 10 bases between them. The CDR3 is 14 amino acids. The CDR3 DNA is TGCGCCAGCAGCTTGTTAGGTGGCCCCTACGAGCAGTACTTC. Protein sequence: CASSLLGGPYEQYF.

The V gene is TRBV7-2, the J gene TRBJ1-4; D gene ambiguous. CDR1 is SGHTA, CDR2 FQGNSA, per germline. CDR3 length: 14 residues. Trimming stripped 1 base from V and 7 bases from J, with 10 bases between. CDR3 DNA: TGTGCCAGCAGCTTAGGGAAAGGAATTGAAAAACTGTTTTTT. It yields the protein CASSLGKGIEKLFF.

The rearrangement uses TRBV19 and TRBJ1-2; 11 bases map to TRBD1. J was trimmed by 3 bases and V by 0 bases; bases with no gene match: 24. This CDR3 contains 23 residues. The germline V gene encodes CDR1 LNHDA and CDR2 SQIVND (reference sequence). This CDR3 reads CASSIDRRTGGSTGVGAHYGYTF. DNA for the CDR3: TGTGCCAGTAGTATAGATCGGAGGACAGGGGGCTCGACAGGAGTAGGCGCCCACTATGGCTACACCTTC. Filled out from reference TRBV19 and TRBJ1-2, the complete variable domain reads DGGITQSPKYLFRKEGQNVTLSCEQNLNHDAMYWYRQDPGQGLRLIYYSQIVNDFQKGDIAEGYSVSREKKESFPLTVTSAQKNPTAFYLCASSIDRRTGGSTGVGAHYGYTFGSGTRLTVV.

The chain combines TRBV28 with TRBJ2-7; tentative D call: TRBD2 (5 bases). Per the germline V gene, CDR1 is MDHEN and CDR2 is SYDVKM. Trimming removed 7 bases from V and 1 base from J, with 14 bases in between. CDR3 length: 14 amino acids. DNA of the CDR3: TGTGCCAGCACCCCCTTCGGGGTTTCCTACGAGCAGTACTTC. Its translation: CASTPFGVSYEQYF.

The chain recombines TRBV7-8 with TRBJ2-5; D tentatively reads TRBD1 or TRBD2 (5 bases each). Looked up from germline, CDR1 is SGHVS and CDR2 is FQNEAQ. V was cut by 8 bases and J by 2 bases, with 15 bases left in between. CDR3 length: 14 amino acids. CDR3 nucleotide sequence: TGTGCCAGCGGGGGAATGGCTACACAAGAGACCCAGTACTTC. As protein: CASGGMATQETQYF.

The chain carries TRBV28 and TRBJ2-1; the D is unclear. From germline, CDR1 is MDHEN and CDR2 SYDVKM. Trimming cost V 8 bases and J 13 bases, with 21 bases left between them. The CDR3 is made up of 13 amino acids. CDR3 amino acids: CASGTYSSHTQFF. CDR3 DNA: TGTGCCAGCGGAACATACAGCTCCCACACACAGTTCTTC.

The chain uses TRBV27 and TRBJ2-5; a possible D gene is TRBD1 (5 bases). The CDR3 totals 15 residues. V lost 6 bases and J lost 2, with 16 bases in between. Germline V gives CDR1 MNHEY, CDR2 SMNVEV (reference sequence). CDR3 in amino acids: CASSPRQYFQETQYF. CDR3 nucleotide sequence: TGTGCCAGCAGCCCGCGACAGTATTTTCAAGAGACCCAGTACTTC.

The CDR3 spells CASSLAGSGTDTQYF. Written as DNA, the CDR3 is TGTGCCAGCAGCTTAGCCGGGTCCGGCACAGATACGCAGTATTTT. This chain connects TRBV11-1 to TRBJ2-3; D gene uncertain. The CDR3 is 15 residues long. Germline CDR1 reads SGHAT; CDR2 reads FQDESV (reference sequence). V was shortened by 0 bases and J by 1 base, with 8 bases between the two germline ends.

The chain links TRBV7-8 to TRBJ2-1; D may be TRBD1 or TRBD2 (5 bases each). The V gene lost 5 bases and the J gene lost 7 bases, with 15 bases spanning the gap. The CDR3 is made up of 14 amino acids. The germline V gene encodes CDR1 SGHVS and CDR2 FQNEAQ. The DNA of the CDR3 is TGTGCCAGCAGCCGACGGGACCAAAAAAATGAGCAGTTCTTC. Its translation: CASSRRDQKNEQFF.

Here the CDR3 reads CASNSGTGGLEEKLFF. CDR3 nucleotide sequence: TGTGCCAGTAATTCCGGGACAGGGGGCCTCGAGGAAAAACTGTTTTTT. V is TRBV19 and J is TRBJ1-4; 12 bases match TRBD1. Unmatched junction bases numbered 11, after V lost 7 bases and J lost 8 bases. Germline CDR1 is LNHDA and CDR2 is SQIVND (reference sequence). The CDR3 has 16 amino acids.

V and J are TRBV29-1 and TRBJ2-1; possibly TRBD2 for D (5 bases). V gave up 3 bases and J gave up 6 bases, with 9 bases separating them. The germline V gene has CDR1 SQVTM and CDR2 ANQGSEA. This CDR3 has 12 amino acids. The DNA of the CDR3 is TGCAGCGTTGACCCGGGGAGCAATGAGCAGTTCTTC. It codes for CSVDPGSNEQFF.

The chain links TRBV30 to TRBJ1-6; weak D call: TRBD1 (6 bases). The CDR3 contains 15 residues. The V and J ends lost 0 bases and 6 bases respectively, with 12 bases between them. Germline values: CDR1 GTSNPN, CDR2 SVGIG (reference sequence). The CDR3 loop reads CAWSVRGRLNSPLHF. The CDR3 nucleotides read TGTGCCTGGAGTGTACGGGGGCGACTTAATTCACCCCTCCACTTT.

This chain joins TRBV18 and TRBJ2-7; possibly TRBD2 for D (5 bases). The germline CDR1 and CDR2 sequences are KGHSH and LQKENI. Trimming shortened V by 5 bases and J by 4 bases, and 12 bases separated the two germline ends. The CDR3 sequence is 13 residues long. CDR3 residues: CASSLNSGYEQYF. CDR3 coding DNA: TGTGCCAGCTCATTAAACAGCGGTTACGAGCAGTACTTC.

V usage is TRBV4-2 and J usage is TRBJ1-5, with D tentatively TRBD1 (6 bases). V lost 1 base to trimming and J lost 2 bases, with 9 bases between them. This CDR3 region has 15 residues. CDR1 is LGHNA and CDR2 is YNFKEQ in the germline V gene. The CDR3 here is CASSQGGLGNQPQHF. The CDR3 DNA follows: TGTGCCAGCAGCCAAGGGGGGCTGGGCAATCAGCCCCAGCATTTT.